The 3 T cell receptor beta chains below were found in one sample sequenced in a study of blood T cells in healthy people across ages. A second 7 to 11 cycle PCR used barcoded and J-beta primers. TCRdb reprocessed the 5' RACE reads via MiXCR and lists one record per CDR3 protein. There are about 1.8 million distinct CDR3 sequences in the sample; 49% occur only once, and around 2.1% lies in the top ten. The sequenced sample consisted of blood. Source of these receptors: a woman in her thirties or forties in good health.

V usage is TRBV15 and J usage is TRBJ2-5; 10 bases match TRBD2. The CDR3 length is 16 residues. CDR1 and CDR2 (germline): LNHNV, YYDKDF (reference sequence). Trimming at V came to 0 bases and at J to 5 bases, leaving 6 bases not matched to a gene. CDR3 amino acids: CATSRDILAGMETQYF. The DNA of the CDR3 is TGTGCCACCAGCAGAGATATACTAGCGGGGATGGAGACCCAGTACTTC.

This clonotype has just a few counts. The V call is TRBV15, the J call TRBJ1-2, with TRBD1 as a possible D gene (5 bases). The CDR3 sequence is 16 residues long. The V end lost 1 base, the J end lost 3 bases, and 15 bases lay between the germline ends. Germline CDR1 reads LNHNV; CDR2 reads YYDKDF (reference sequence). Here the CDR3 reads CATSRGSGTEDYGYTF. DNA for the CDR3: TGTGCCACCAGCAGAGGATCCGGGACGGAAGACTATGGCTACACCTTC.

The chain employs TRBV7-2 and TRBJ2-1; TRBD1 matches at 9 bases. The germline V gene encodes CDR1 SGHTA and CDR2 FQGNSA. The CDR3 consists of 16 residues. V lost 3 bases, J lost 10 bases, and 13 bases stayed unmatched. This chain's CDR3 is CASSLAGTGQLKEQFF. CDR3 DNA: TGTGCCAGCAGCTTGGCCGGGACAGGGCAACTGAAGGAGCAGTTCTTC.